Listed here are 28 T cell receptor beta chains from one sample, sequenced in a study of T cell repertoires in cytomegalovirus infection. From the reads, TCRdb called clonotypes with MiXCR, one entry per CDR3 protein. The table shows roughly 350,000 distinct CDR3 sequences, with about 35% occurring only once. Their recognized antigens are unknown. The material sequenced was cultured PBMCs, taken from culture after CMV antigen stimulation. These receptor sequences come from a human donor in good health (CMV status not recorded). Some clones in this sample may be carry-over from other donors' samples.

There are a few counts of this clonotype. J is TRBJ1-4 and V is TRBV24-1; a possible D gene is TRBD1 (5 bases). This CDR3 contains 15 residues. V was shortened by 3 bases and J by 1 base, with 8 bases between the two germline ends. Germline V CDR1 and CDR2: KGHDR, SFDVKD. Here the CDR3 reads CATSDPRETNEKLFF. The CDR3 DNA reads as TGTGCCACCAGTGATCCCAGGGAAACTAATGAAAAACTGTTTTTT.

J is TRBJ1-2 and V is TRBV15; 12 positions match TRBD1. Germline V gene data show CDR1 as LNHNV and CDR2 as YYDKDF (reference sequence). The V gene end was trimmed by 3 bases and the J gene end by 0 bases; junction bases not matched to a gene: 8. The CDR3 is 18 residues long. The chain's CDR3 is CATSRAPGTGGANYGYTF. As DNA, the CDR3 is TGTGCCACCAGCAGGGCCCCCGGGACAGGGGGCGCTAACTATGGCTACACCTTC.

This clonotype was counted ten times or more. V is TRBV7-2 and J is TRBJ1-5; D perhaps matches TRBD1 (6 bases). The CDR3 runs to 14 residues. From germline, CDR1 is SGHTA and CDR2 FQGNSA. Trimming took off 5 bases at V and 12 bases at J, with 20 bases between the two ends. CDR3 region: CASSRARGAGGQHF. The DNA for the CDR3 is TGTGCCAGCAGCCGTGCAAGGGGGGCCGGAGGCCAGCATTTT. The variable domain in full, completed from reference TRBV7-2 and TRBJ1-5, reads GAGVSQSPSNKVTEKGKDVELRCDPISGHTALYWYRQSLGQGLEFLIYFQGNSAPDKSGLPSDRFSAERTGGSVSTLTIQRTQQEDSAVYLCASSRARGAGGQHFGDGTRLSIL.

V gene TRBV4-1 combines with J gene TRBJ2-2, with D possibly matching TRBD2 (5 bases). V lost 8 bases and J 6 bases, leaving 10 bases between the germline ends. This CDR3 has 12 residues. Germline loops: CDR1 MGHRA, CDR2 YSYEKL. The DNA for the CDR3 is TGCGCCAGCGGGAGCCAGGCCGGGGAGCTGTTTTTT. Its translation: CASGSQAGELFF.

This clonotype has more than one count but fewer than ten. The rearrangement uses TRBV5-1 and TRBJ1-2; 8 bases fit TRBD1. This CDR3 region has 14 residues. Germline loops: CDR1 SGHRS, CDR2 YFSETQ. Trimming took 4 bases from V and 4 from J; bases not matched to a gene: 6. This CDR3 reads CASSLDRESYGYTF. CDR3 nucleotides: TGCGCCAGCAGCCTGGACAGGGAATCCTATGGCTACACCTTC.

At least ten counts were recorded for this clonotype. The chain is built from TRBV7-2 and TRBJ2-7, with 8 nucleotides matching TRBD2. This CDR3 is built from 17 residues. V lost 1 base, J lost 2 bases, and 10 bases stayed unmatched. The germline V gene has CDR1 SGHTA and CDR2 FQGNSA. CDR3 region: CASSLVAGGSPAYEQYV. CDR3 bases: TGTGCCAGCAGCTTAGTGGCGGGAGGTTCTCCTGCCTACGAGCAGTACGTC.

The chain combines TRBV6-5 with TRBJ2-1; 8 bases map to TRBD2. The CDR3 spans 14 residues. J gave up 5 bases and V 4 bases, and 4 bases lay outside the gene matches. The V gene's germline CDR1 is MNHEY and CDR2 SVGAGI. CDR3 sequence reads: CASSSRTSHNEQFF. CDR3 DNA: TGTGCCAGCAGTTCCCGGACTAGCCACAATGAGCAGTTCTTC.

The chain combines TRBV28 with TRBJ2-3; no clear D. V was trimmed by 1 base and J by 6 bases, leaving 17 bases between them. CDR1 is MDHEN, CDR2 SYDVKM, per germline. The CDR3 runs to 16 residues. The CDR3 sequence: CASSLLMITDGDTQYF. DNA of the CDR3: TGTGCCAGCAGTTTATTGATGATAACTGACGGGGATACGCAGTATTTT.

This chain links TRBV7-2 with TRBJ2-1; the match to TRBD2 covers 7 bases. Germline CDR1 is SGHTA and CDR2 is FQGNSA. This CDR3 region has 15 residues. With V trimmed by 1 base and J by 8 bases, 8 bases remained unmatched. The CDR3 is CASSLGGSKVYEQFF. CDR3 nucleotide sequence: TGTGCCAGCAGCTTAGGCGGGAGCAAGGTATATGAGCAGTTCTTC.

This clonotype appeared a few times. The chain combines TRBV28 with TRBJ2-7, with 9 bases that match TRBD1. From germline, CDR1 is MDHEN and CDR2 SYDVKM. Germline trimming cut 3 bases from V and 0 bases from J; bases unmatched to any gene: 12. The CDR3 is 18 residues long. The CDR3 bases are TGTGCCAGCAGTTTCTCCGGACAGGGGTTACGTATCTCCTACGAGCAGTACTTC. As protein: CASSFSGQGLRISYEQYF. The complete variable domain, with remaining parts taken from reference TRBV28 and TRBJ2-7, reads DVKVTQSSRYLVKRTGEKVFLECVQDMDHENMFWYRQDPGLGLRLIYFSYDVKMKEKGDIPEGYSVSREKKERFSLILESASTNQTSMYLCASSFSGQGLRISYEQYFGPGTRLTVT.

This clonotype occurred a few times. This sequence joins TRBV20-1 and TRBJ2-5; 7 nucleotides agree with TRBD1. From germline, CDR1 is DFQATT and CDR2 SNEGSKA (reference sequence). The CDR3 is 14 residues long. Germline trimming cut 5 bases from V and 2 bases from J; bases unmatched to any gene: 8. CDR3 bases: TGCAGTGCTGCCCGGGACAGCAATCAAGAGACCCAGTACTTC. Translated: CSAARDSNQETQYF.

At least ten counts were recorded for this clonotype. V is TRBV7-6 and J is TRBJ2-7; D assignment may be TRBD1 or TRBD2 (5 bases each). Germline-derived CDR1 and CDR2 are SGHVS and FNYEAQ. V shed 1 base and J shed 1 base, with 11 bases lying between them. This CDR3 region has 15 residues. CDR3 nucleotide sequence: TGTGCCAGCAGCTTAGAGGGAGACAGTTCCTACGAGCAGTACTTC. Residues: CASSLEGDSSYEQYF.

V usage is TRBV5-5 and J usage is TRBJ2-1; TRBD2 might be the D (6 bases). The V end was cut by 3 bases, the J end by 5 bases, with 12 bases between. Germline loops: CDR1 SGHKS, CDR2 YYEKEE (reference sequence). CDR3 length: 14 amino acids. The DNA for the CDR3 is TGTGCCAGCAGCTGGCCGGGACTCGACAATGAGCAGTTCTTC. Residues: CASSWPGLDNEQFF.

The gene calls are TRBV7-2 and TRBJ2-3; D ambiguous. V was pared by 5 bases and J by 3 bases, with 24 bases between. The CDR3 consists of 18 residues. CDR1 and CDR2 (germline): SGHTA, FQGNSA. CDR3 sequence reads: CASSRDGRATTTTDTQYF. The CDR3 DNA is TGTGCCAGCAGCCGTGACGGCCGGGCCACAACGACTACAGATACGCAGTATTTT.

In this sample, this clonotype turned up many times. The chain employs TRBV4-3 and TRBJ2-1; 15 bases agree with TRBD2. This CDR3 contains 17 residues. Trimming cost V 0 bases and J 4 bases; bases outside gene matches: 1. The germline CDR1 and CDR2 sequences are LGHNA and YSLEER. The CDR3 region is CASSQDGLAGGYNEQFF. Written as DNA, the CDR3 is TGCGCCAGCAGCCAAGATGGACTAGCGGGAGGGTACAATGAGCAGTTCTTC.

This clonotype has a handful of counts. The J gene is TRBJ1-2, the V gene TRBV19; unclear D gene. The ends were cut back, 4 bases at V and 2 bases at J, with 8 bases in the middle. Looked up from germline, CDR1 is LNHDA and CDR2 is SQIVND (reference sequence). There are 13 residues in the CDR3. Here the CDR3 DNA reads TGTGCCAGTAGTAGCGCAGTCAACTATGGCTACACCTTC. Protein: CASSSAVNYGYTF.

This rearrangement joins TRBV7-8 to TRBJ2-7; possible D gene TRBD2, 5 bases. The CDR3 is made up of 13 amino acids. Germline assignment: CDR1 SGHVS and CDR2 FQNEAQ. The V end was cut by 10 bases, the J end by 0 bases, with 13 bases between. The CDR3 coding sequence is TGTGCCACCGGGGTAGAAAGCTCCTACGAGCAGTACTTC. This gives the protein CATGVESSYEQYF. The full variable domain, in which reference TRBV7-8 and TRBJ2-7 provide the parts outside the CDR3, is GAGVSQSPRYKVAKRGQDVALRCDPISGHVSLFWYQQALGQGPEFLTYFQNEAQLDKSGLPSDRFFAERPEGSVSTLKIQRTQQEDSAVYLCATGVESSYEQYFGPGTRLTVT.

This clonotype showed up just a few times. The V call is TRBV7-2, the J call TRBJ2-7; 7 bases match TRBD1. CDR3 length equals 13 residues. J was trimmed by 2 bases and V by 7 bases; bases with no gene match: 5. The germline V gene has CDR1 SGHTA and CDR2 FQGNSA. The CDR3 region is CASTRTGTYEQYF. The CDR3 region has the DNA TGTGCCAGCACCCGGACAGGAACCTACGAGCAGTACTTC.

The V call is TRBV9, the J call TRBJ2-1; 8 bases map to TRBD1. There are 15 residues in the CDR3. Trimming at V came to 4 bases and at J to 5 bases, leaving 8 bases not matched to a gene. Per germline, CDR1 SGDLS and CDR2 YYNGEE. In DNA, the CDR3 is TGTGCCAGCAGCCCGGCGGGACAGGAACACAATGAGCAGTTCTTC. It translates to CASSPAGQEHNEQFF.

V gene TRBV7-9 combines with J gene TRBJ2-1; D possibly uses TRBD1 or TRBD2 (5 bases each). V was pared by 5 bases and J by 2 bases, with 10 bases between. The CDR3 is 14 residues long. The V gene's germline CDR1 is SEHNR and CDR2 FQNEAQ (reference sequence). The CDR3 region has the DNA TGTGCCAGCAGCGGGGGTGAGCCCTACAATGAGCAGTTCTTC. It yields the protein CASSGGEPYNEQFF.

This clonotype was seen at least ten times. This sequence joins TRBV7-2 and TRBJ2-3; TRBD1 aligns across 8 bases. Trimming cost V 2 bases and J 6 bases; bases outside gene matches: 4. Germline CDR1 reads SGHTA; CDR2 reads FQGNSA. This CDR3 is built from 14 residues. The CDR3 DNA reads as TGTGCCAGCAGCTTACACAGGGGGGAGGATACGCAGTATTTT. It encodes CASSLHRGEDTQYF.

V usage is TRBV20-1 and J usage is TRBJ2-7; D is ambiguous. V dropped 6 bases and J dropped 3 bases, with 6 bases sitting between them. Germline CDR1 is DFQATT and CDR2 is SNEGSKA (reference sequence). The length of the CDR3 is 10 residues. CDR3 in amino acids: CSAVNYEQYF. CDR3 DNA: TGCAGTGCGGTAAACTACGAGCAGTACTTC.

The CDR3 DNA is TGCAGTGCTAGAGATGCGGGAGGGTTAGATACGCAGTATTTT. This encodes CSARDAGGLDTQYF. The rearrangement joins TRBV20-1 to TRBJ2-3; 9 nucleotides align to TRBD2. The germline CDR1 and CDR2 sequences are DFQATT and SNEGSKA (reference sequence). The CDR3 contains 14 residues. With 0 bases clipped from V and 5 bases from J, the junction kept 3 bases outside the gene matches.

This chain links TRBV11-3 with TRBJ2-3; the match to TRBD2 covers 11 bases. CDR1 is SGHNT and CDR2 is YENEEA in the germline V gene. V dropped 4 bases and J dropped 2; count of bases not matched to a gene: 8. The CDR3 runs to 17 residues. The CDR3 DNA reads TGTGCCAGCAGCTCGCCCACACTAGCGGGGGTCACAGATACGCAGTATTTT. It specifies CASSSPTLAGVTDTQYF.

This clonotype was picked up a small number of times. This sequence joins TRBV2 and TRBJ1-5; D is unclear. The CDR3 has 12 residues. Germline V gives CDR1 SNHLY, CDR2 FYNNEI. V lost 6 bases, J lost 4 bases, and 7 bases lay in between. The CDR3 bases are TGTGCCAGCAGCGGTCAGAATCAGCCCCAGCATTTT. It translates to CASSGQNQPQHF. Combining the CDR3 with reference TRBV2 and TRBJ1-5 gives the whole variable domain EPEVTQTPSHQVTQMGQEVILRCVPISNHLYFYWYRQILGQKVEFLVSFYNNEISEKSEIFDDQFSVERPDGSNFTLKIRSTKLEDSAMYFCASSGQNQPQHFGDGTRLSIL.

The rearrangement joins TRBV7-6 to TRBJ2-5; D might be TRBD2 (6 bases). V lost 5 bases to trimming and J lost 7 bases, with 14 bases between them. The length of the CDR3 is 13 residues. Per germline, CDR1 SGHVS and CDR2 FNYEAQ. CDR3 DNA sequence: TGTGCCAGCAGCACCGCCCTGGGAGGGACCCAGTACTTC. Translating gives CASSTALGGTQYF.

The chain employs TRBV20-1 and TRBJ2-3, with 9 bases matching TRBD2. Germline CDR1 DFQATT, CDR2 SNEGSKA (reference sequence). This CDR3 comprises 15 residues. The trim removed 4 bases at V and 0 bases at J, leaving 5 bases unmatched. For the CDR3, the DNA is TGCAGTGCTACCTCCCTAGCGGGAAGCACAGATACGCAGTATTTT. It specifies CSATSLAGSTDTQYF.

The CDR3 loop reads CASSSGAVDTQYF. In DNA form, the CDR3 reads TGTGCCAGCAGCTCGGGGGCAGTAGATACGCAGTATTTT. V and J are TRBV7-9 and TRBJ2-3; D tentatively fits TRBD1 or TRBD2 (6 bases each). The CDR3 is 13 amino acids. Germline V gene data show CDR1 as SEHNR and CDR2 as FQNEAQ (reference sequence). Between the trimmed V and J ends, which lost 4 bases and 5 bases, there was a span of 10 bases.